This record concerns one T cell receptor (beta chain) sequence. This clonotype was counted ten times or more. Its specific antigen is unknown. The sample holds no much larger clone one base away, and base qualities are not on file. From V the trimming removes 5 bases and from J it removes 3 bases, while the gene matches leave 8 bases of the junction unaccounted for. Including the terminal cysteine and phenylalanine, the CDR3 comprises 16 residues. Just the 48-base CDR3 DNA is kept, in frame starting at base 1. The data originate from a study of blood T cells in healthy people across ages (dated by TCRdb to about 2015). As for the study more broadly: In model experiments, template switching captured about one uniquely barcoded TCR beta cDNA molecule for every two T cells. Age-related changes in TCR beta repertoire diversity were measured in the study by deep sequencing normalized with unique cDNA molecular identifiers. For two donors (one aged 18 to 29 and one aged 80 or older), the study analyzed two additional independent replicas of 1 million unique cDNA reads from the same blood draw. The donors were divided into four age groups: young (average approximately 17 years), middle-aged (about 41), aged (about 62) and long-lived (82). General study outcomes and caveats: As age increased, observed TCR beta diversity per million T cells dropped in a roughly linear way, and a significant reduction was already evident by age approximately 40. Since profiling was done on bulk unsorted PBMCs, naive and antigen-experienced compartments could not be conclusively compared. Donor CMV infection status was unknown, potentially confounding age-related changes in expanded clonotypes. Compared with the aged group, more naive CD4+ T cells, fewer expanded clones and increased TCR diversity were shown by the long-lived group, suggesting age selection. Estimates of total diversity based on one million sequenced T cells were considered lower bounds and underestimates. The percentage of naive T cells measured by flow cytometry correlated strongly with observed TCR beta diversity.

The library was generated by 5' RACE. Sequencing instrument: Illumina HiSeq 2500. A second PCR of roughly 6 to 11 cycles was run with a J-beta primer mix and a sample-barcoded 5' primer. Each TCR beta cDNA molecule received a unique molecular identifier from a template-switch 5' adaptor carrying 12 random nucleotides. At least 3 million CDR3-containing paired-end reads were obtained from each sample. The Mint cDNA synthesis kit, primed by a TRBC-specific oligonucleotide, was used to synthesize first-strand cDNA from all RNA. All cDNA was treated with uracil-DNA glycosylase and then went through a first 18-cycle PCR with the universal primers M1SS and BC2_uni_R. On the authors' methods: For normalization, 1 million high-quality reads, each with a distinct molecular identifier, were randomly selected from each sample. Instead of being binned into consensus sequences, reads that shared molecular identifiers were thrown out. MiTCR, run with a Q25 quality threshold and the strictest error-elimination algorithm, handled CDR3 identification, clonotype clustering and error correction. A nonparametric unseen species model using Euler transformation provided a lower-bound estimate of total TCR beta diversity. TCRdb reanalyzed the raw reads on its own, using fastp at Q25 for trimming and MiXCR for clone calling, and kept in-frame beta chains. Entries that share a CDR3 protein sequence are merged under the most common genes and DNA. These V and J calls derive from TCRdb rather than the authors' analysis. Counted in this sample were approximately 900,000 distinct CDR3 sequences; approximately 32% of them appeared once. The ten largest clonotypes hold about 9.4% of the sample.

The roughly 39 donors, aged roughly 6 to 100 years, were systemically healthy Caucasian individuals from Russia. Each donor gave ten milliliters of peripheral blood, collected into EDTA-treated Vacutainer tubes. PBMCs were isolated by Ficoll-Paque density-gradient centrifugation, with at least 6 million obtained per sample. Trizol reagent was used to extract total RNA from the PBMCs, yielding at least 6 micrograms per sample. For every donor, flow cytometry on a PBMC aliquot measured the percentage of naive CD45RAhigh/CD27high T cells. These sequences were also reported in another study, on T cells of mothers and their children. According to the second study: Nine systemically healthy Caucasian individuals, comprising three mothers and their six children, were included as donors. cDNA synthesis consumed the entire amount of extracted RNA, loaded at 1.5 ug RNA in each 15 ul reaction. In the second PCR, the M1S primer introduced both the sample barcodes and 2-4 random nucleotides. Each mother yielded over 8.5 million TCR beta CDR3 reads and each child roughly 3 million reads. In both related and unrelated pairs, thymic selection shapes the output of TCR recombination in a similar way, with inherited differences having only a minor effect. Normalized repertoire overlap was always found to be slightly, but never significantly, higher in related mother-child pairs than in unrelated mother-child pairs. No persistent microchimeric T cell clones were found, with a detection sensitivity of approximately 95 clones per million clonotypes. To look for features that set related mother-child pairs apart from unrelated individuals, the researchers ran deep NGS to compare the TCR beta repertoires of mothers and children. Mothers averaged roughly 40 +/- 4 years of age and children averaged about 10 +/- 4 years. After adapters were ligated using NEBNext reagents, the libraries underwent 100+100 nt paired-end sequencing on an Illumina HiSeq 2000. To prevent cross-contamination, the mother and child libraries were prepared one month apart and sequenced in separate runs. Each donor had between 500,000 and 2,000,000 distinct TCR beta clonotypes identified. Naive TCR beta clonotypes were estimated from low-frequency clonotypes matched to each donor's FACS-determined naive share, without sorting.

The chain was built from TRBV12-3 or TRBV12-4 and TRBJ2-7; 12 bases in the middle match TRBD2. This TCR derives from a woman aged 40 to 50 in good health. The source material was blood. The CDR3 corresponds to CASSPTLAGGVYEQYF. The sequenced DNA is TGTGCCAGCAGTCCAACACTAGCGGGGGGCGTCTACGAGCAGTACTTC.